What follows are 2 T cell receptor beta chains derived from one specimen sequenced in a study of siplizumab effects on memory and regulatory T cells. Libraries were prepared by immunoSEQ multiplex PCR; TCRdb keeps only in-frame clonotypes and omits some of them. Seen here are approximately 82,000 clones, roughly 90% observed once, and the top ten hold approximately 1.4%. The sequencing sample was made of Tregs sorted from blood. These receptors were collected from a human donor in good health.

The rearrangement uses TRBV4-3 and TRBJ2-1; D unresolved. Germline V lookup: CDR1 LGHNA, CDR2 YSLEER. The CDR3 sequence is 19 residues long. V shed 0 bases and J shed 2 bases, with 20 bases lying between them. The CDR3 sequence is CASSQDGPTAVGPYNEQFF. CDR3 coding DNA: TGCGCCAGCAGCCAAGATGGGCCCACGGCGGTGGGCCCCTACAATGAGCAGTTCTTC.

V gene TRBV7-9 combines with J gene TRBJ1-5; D unresolved. This CDR3 comprises 16 residues. Trimming stripped 2 bases from V and 4 bases from J, with 15 bases between. CDR1 SEHNR and CDR2 FQNEAQ come from the germline V gene (reference sequence). In DNA, the CDR3 is TGTGCCAGCAGCTTATTCGGGTCAGAGGGAAATCAGCCCCAGCATTTT. This translates into CASSLFGSEGNQPQHF.